Below, one T cell receptor (beta chain) is given with its context. Its antigen remains undetermined. Per-base quality was not reported, and no clone a single base away is much larger than it. The data belong to a study of blood T cell repertoires in COVID-19 (dated by TCRdb to the early 2020s). Regarding the complete study: The collaborator samples originated in the United States, Italy and Spain and spanned the acute and convalescent phases of COVID-19. Nearly every sample came with metadata listing a de-identified subject ID, COVID-19 status, age in years and sex. HLA class I and class II types, where available, came from metadata supplied by the sample provider rather than from assay-based typing. The repertoires were made available in a free public database intended to serve as a resource for research on the immune response to SARS-CoV-2. The prospective study material was composed of cDNA or gDNA derived from T cells, B-cell-depleted T cells, or PBMCs. The samples were drawn from the first 160 participants of the ongoing ImmuneRACE study and from 950 to 1,500 subjects provided by 6 global collaborators. Deeply sampled blood TCRbeta repertoires from subjects exposed to, actively infected with, or recovered from COVID-19 were included in the dataset. General study outcomes and caveats: The quantity of clinical and demographic metadata differed by source and by participant and was supplied without curation.

Samples from volunteer blood donors who had recovered from COVID-19 were contributed by a second Seattle source. Whole blood was collected in K2EDTA tubes by collaborating institutions according to the institutions' own protocols. For TCRbeta analysis, collaborators shipped samples as frozen whole blood, isolated PBMCs, or DNA extracted from either of those sample types. TCRbeta CDR3 regions were amplified from genomic DNA by means of the immunoSEQ Assay, a bias-controlled multiplex PCR. On the authors' methods: Nucleated cell counts per sample were estimated from amplification of reference gene primers within the assay. Sequence reads were collapsed and filtered to measure the absolute abundance of every unique TCRbeta CDR3 rearrangement. Productive Simpson clonality was computed per sample as the square root of Simpson's diversity index over productive rearrangements. TCRdb obtained this table from immuneACCESS and retained in-frame rearrangements with V and J assigned. These tables miss some clones; where compared with another copy, unresolved V genes account for less than half of the shortfall, and the remainder is unexplained. The D gene and trimming were derived from the DNA, and the V and J assignments and clone size from that table. Within this sample are more than 300,000 clones, with about 90% of them counted one time only. 5% to 7% of the sample goes to the ten largest clones.

The CDR3 covers 16 residues, taking in both the cysteine and the phenylalanine. Only the CDR3 DNA stays, 48 bases, in frame from base 1. A distance of 12 bases separates the germline ends of V and J, which lose 0 bases and 2 bases respectively. From a lookup of the germline V gene, CDR1 and CDR2 are SGHVS and FQNEAQ. Sequencing was performed on peripheral blood. Rearrangement joined TRBV7-8 to TRBJ2-3; the D gene is perhaps TRBD1, from 5 matching bases. This TCR came from a man aged 18 to 29 who had recovered from COVID-19. At the DNA level, the sequence is TGTGCCAGCAGCTTAGCCACCAGGGTCCCCACAGATACGCAGTATTTT. It translates to CASSLATRVPTDTQYF.